This TCR beta chain emerged from a study of blood T cell repertoires in COVID-19 (dated by TCRdb to the early 2020s). Some background on the complete study: The collaborator samples originated in the United States, Italy and Spain and spanned the acute and convalescent phases of COVID-19. Subjects who had been exposed to COVID-19, were actively infected with it, or had recovered from it provided the deeply sampled blood TCRbeta repertoires that made up the dataset. Where available, HLA class I and class II types were obtained from metadata supplied by the sample provider rather than from assay-based typing. Samples came from the ongoing ImmuneRACE study (first 160 participants) plus 1,254 subjects from 6 global collaborators. The repertoires were released in a freely available public database intended as a resource for research on the immune response to SARS-CoV-2. The prospective study material was composed of cDNA or gDNA derived from T cells, B-cell-depleted T cells, or PBMCs. The sample metadata nearly always contained a de-identified subject ID, COVID-19 status, age in years and sex. The full study reports these points: The quantity of clinical and demographic metadata differed by source and by participant and was supplied without curation.

TCRbeta CDR3 regions were amplified from genomic DNA using the immunoSEQ Assay, a bias-controlled multiplex PCR. The source study handled its data this way. Within the assay, amplification of reference gene primers was used to estimate how many nucleated cells each sample contained. Sequence reads were collapsed and filtered to measure the absolute abundance of every unique TCRbeta CDR3 rearrangement. For each sample, productive Simpson clonality was calculated as the square root of Simpson's diversity index over productive rearrangements. Held by TCRdb, this immuneACCESS table contains in-frame sequences only and omits some clones. Under half of the omission traces to an unresolved V gene where checked; the cause of the rest is unknown. V, J and clone size are taken as reported in that table, and D and trimming were inferred from the DNA itself. Here the sample has over 110,000 clones; roughly 88% occur a single time. The top ten constitute 28% of the sample.

This clone was found once. The antigen this receptor binds is unknown. No qualities accompany the bases; no much larger clone lies one base away. Whole blood was collected in K2EDTA tubes by collaborating institutions according to the institutions' own protocols. For TCRbeta analysis, collaborators shipped samples as frozen whole blood, isolated PBMCs, or DNA extracted from either of those sample types. The germline V gene (reference sequence) sets CDR1 to LNHNV and CDR2 to YYDKDF. CDR3 length: 16 amino acids, cysteine to phenylalanine. The read is trimmed to its CDR3 DNA, 48 bases read in frame from base 1. Trimming takes 4 bases from V and 4 bases from J, and the germline ends sit 20 bases apart.

The sequence came from a human donor in a cohort sampled during active COVID-19. The rearranged chain carries TRBV15 and TRBJ2-7; TRBD1 is perhaps the D gene, given 6 matching bases. Sequences were obtained from peripheral blood. The DNA sequence follows: TGTGCCACCAGCACCTTTGAACAGGGATTTGGGTACGAGCAGTACTTC. Its protein is CATSTFEQGFGYEQYF.